These T cell receptor beta chains were read from a single sample in a study of shared clonotypes between healthy human individuals. Here immunoSEQ multiplex PCR was the method, and the copy in TCRdb shows in-frame clones only, minus some. This sample yields about 580,000 clones, of which 95% to 98% are seen a single time; 0.3% belongs to the top ten. Sequencing was done on a sample of naive CD8+ T cells sorted from blood. All receptors come from a young man in good health. CDR3s include the opening cysteine and the closing phenylalanine or tryptophan. The D gene is left open where the match is weak. A clone size is listed for some rows: how often the clone was seen (once, few, many), or a class if it is expanded.

TRBJ1-1 | TRBD1 | - | TRBV18 | CASSPKGQGTNTEAFF | TGTGCCAGCTCACCTAAGGGACAGGGGACGAACACTGAAGCTTTCTTT
TRBJ2-2 | - | - | TRBV7-8 | CASSLGWPGELFF | TGTGCCAGCAGCTTAGGCTGGCCCGGGGAGCTGTTTTTT
TRBJ2-1 | - | - | TRBV11-2 | CASSLAGAPGEQFF | TGTGCCAGCAGCTTAGCGGGGGCCCCGGGGGAGCAGTTCTTC
TRBJ1-1 | TRBD1 | - | TRBV7-6 | CASSFSNQGDSSTEAFF | TGTGCCAGCAGCTTTAGTAACCAGGGGGATTCTAGCACTGAAGCTTTCTTT
TRBJ2-3 | - | - | TRBV7-9 | CASSSTSSGWDTQYF | TGTGCCAGCAGCTCAACTAGTTCGGGTTGGGATACGCAGTATTTT
TRBJ2-3 | TRBD2 | - | TRBV7-2 | CASSFHPGTSGGVDTQYF | TGTGCCAGCAGCTTTCACCCCGGGACTAGCGGGGGAGTCGATACGCAGTATTTT
TRBJ2-7 | - | - | TRBV27 | CASSPAPPGWGVGEQYF | TGTGCCAGCAGTCCCGCTCCTCCCGGTTGGGGGGTCGGCGAGCAGTACTTC
TRBJ2-7 | TRBD2 | - | TRBV4-1 | CASSHELKSGSYEQYF | TGCGCCAGCAGCCACGAATTAAAGAGCGGGAGCTACGAGCAGTACTTC
TRBJ1-5 | - | few | TRBV27 | CASSFGVNQPQHF | TGTGCCAGCAGTTTCGGGGTCAATCAGCCCCAGCATTTT
TRBJ2-1 | - | - | TRBV5-4 | CASSGGDRPGDEQFF | TGTGCCAGCAGCGGGGGGGACAGGCCCGGGGATGAGCAGTTCTTC
TRBJ2-7 | TRBD1 | - | TRBV5-6 | CASSHGGTGVYEQYF | TGTGCCAGCAGCCACGGCGGGACAGGGGTTTACGAGCAGTACTTC
TRBJ1-1 | - | - | TRBV6-1 | CASIRGSEAFF | TGTGCCAGCATCAGGGGATCGGAAGCTTTCTTT
TRBJ2-7 | TRBD2 | - | TRBV28 | CASSQGHPGTSGLRSYEQYF | TGTGCCAGCAGCCAAGGACACCCCGGGACTAGCGGGCTTCGGTCCTACGAGCAGTACTTC
TRBJ1-2 | - | - | TRBV11-2 | CASSLDNYGYTF | TGTGCCAGCAGCTTAGACAACTATGGCTACACCTTC
TRBJ1-5 | - | - | TRBV6-1 | CASSGLQGHNQPQHF | TGTGCCAGCAGTGGTCTACAGGGACACAATCAGCCCCAGCATTTT
TRBJ2-1 | - | - | TRBV6-5 | CASSYDYSNEQFF | TGTGCCAGCAGTTACGACTACAGCAATGAGCAGTTCTTC
TRBJ1-2 | TRBD1 | - | TRBV28 | CASGETGSDGYTF | TGTGCCAGCGGGGAGACAGGGTCTGATGGCTACACCTTC
TRBJ2-1 | TRBD2 | - | TRBV7-6 | CASSSLAGGSYNEQFF | TGTGCCAGCAGCTCCCTAGCGGGAGGGTCCTACAATGAGCAGTTCTTC
TRBJ2-7 | TRBD2 | - | TRBV7-9 | CASSPGRGTSTYEQYF | TGTGCCAGCAGCCCCGGGAGGGGGACCTCCACCTACGAGCAGTACTTC
TRBJ2-7 | TRBD2 | once | TRBV10-1 | CASSDPSGRAPYEQYF | TGCGCCAGCAGTGACCCCAGCGGGAGGGCCCCCTACGAGCAGTACTTC
TRBJ2-7 | - | - | TRBV4-1 | CASSQMGHDNLYSYEQYF | TGCGCCAGCAGCCAAATGGGGCATGACAATTTATACTCCTACGAGCAGTACTTC
TRBJ1-5 | TRBD1 | - | TRBV6-1 | CASRDRGFNQPQHF | TGTGCCAGCAGGGACAGGGGTTTCAATCAGCCCCAGCATTTT
TRBJ2-1 | TRBD2 | - | TRBV27 | CASSPITTSGGTDVEQFF | TGTGCCAGCAGTCCTATAACAACTAGCGGGGGGACGGATGTTGAGCAGTTCTTC
TRBJ2-4 | - | once | TRBV2 | CASIWGAKNIQYF | TGTGCCAGCATTTGGGGGGCCAAAAACATTCAGTACTTC
TRBJ2-5 | - | - | TRBV4-3 | CASSQDLGEETQYF | TGCGCCAGCAGCCAAGATCTTGGTGAAGAGACCCAGTACTTC
TRBJ2-7 | - | - | TRBV9 | CASSDEPDPRGEQYF | TGTGCCAGCAGCGACGAGCCGGACCCCCGGGGCGAGCAGTACTTC
TRBJ2-1 | TRBD2 | - | TRBV9 | CASSPPGGGNEQFF | TGTGCCAGCAGCCCCCCTGGGGGAGGGAATGAGCAGTTCTTC
TRBJ2-7 | - | - | TRBV5-5 | CASSLEGGAYEQYF | TGTGCCAGCAGCTTGGAGGGCGGAGCCTACGAGCAGTACTTC
TRBJ2-7 | TRBD2 | - | TRBV9 | CASSATGGDYEQYF | TGTGCCAGCAGCGCAACTGGGGGGGACTACGAGCAGTACTTC
TRBJ2-7 | - | - | TRBV5-6 | CASSLAARAGEQYF | TGTGCCAGCAGCTTGGCCGCCAGGGCTGGGGAGCAGTACTTC
TRBJ2-7 | - | - | TRBV4-1 | CASSQGSLNEQYF | TGCGCCAGCAGCCAAGGATCCCTTAACGAGCAGTACTTC
TRBJ2-1 | TRBD1 | - | TRBV7-9 | CASSGGDWTGGRHNEQFF | TGTGCCAGCAGCGGAGGAGACTGGACAGGGGGCAGGCACAATGAGCAGTTCTTC
TRBJ2-7 | TRBD1 | once | TRBV28 | CASSFTGGFRHEQYF | TGTGCCAGCAGTTTTACAGGGGGCTTTCGGCACGAGCAGTACTTC
TRBJ2-3 | - | - | TRBV13 | CASSTRGQDTQYF | TGTGCCAGCAGCACCCGGGGGCAAGATACGCAGTATTTT
TRBJ2-1 | - | - | TRBV11-2 | CASSLGSEQFF | TGTGCCAGCAGCTTAGGCAGTGAGCAGTTCTTC
TRBJ2-7 | - | - | TRBV4-1 | CASSQDPVQASYEQYF | TGCGCCAGCAGCCAAGATCCGGTACAGGCATCCTACGAGCAGTACTTC
TRBJ2-3 | TRBD2 | - | TRBV7-2 | CASSPLAGGPPDTQYF | TGTGCCAGCAGCCCTCTAGCGGGAGGGCCTCCGGATACGCAGTATTTT
TRBJ1-5 | TRBD1 | - | TRBV11-2 | CASSFGTGIGQPQHF | TGTGCCAGCAGCTTTGGGACAGGGATAGGTCAGCCCCAGCATTTT
TRBJ2-7 | - | - | TRBV7-8 | CASSLTVAPYEQYF | TGTGCCAGCAGCTTAACAGTGGCACCCTACGAGCAGTACTTC
TRBJ2-2 | - | - | TRBV29-1 | CSVEANFNTGELFF | TGCAGCGTTGAAGCAAACTTTAACACCGGGGAGCTGTTTTTT
TRBJ1-1 | - | - | TRBV27 | CASSLFGRNTEAFF | TGTGCCAGCAGTTTATTTGGGAGGAACACTGAAGCTTTCTTT
TRBJ1-3 | - | once | TRBV7-9 | CASSPPTVSGNTIYF | TGTGCCAGCAGCCCACCGACAGTGTCTGGAAACACCATATATTTT
TRBJ2-1 | TRBD1 | - | TRBV25-1 | CASSGDRSHYNEQFF | TGTGCCAGCAGTGGGGACAGGTCTCACTACAATGAGCAGTTCTTC
TRBJ2-1 | - | - | TRBV29-1 | CSVEGVRYNEQFF | TGCAGCGTTGAAGGGGTTAGGTACAATGAGCAGTTCTTC
TRBJ1-5 | - | - | TRBV27 | CASRPGQTLGNQPQHF | TGTGCCAGCCGACCTGGGCAGACGCTAGGCAATCAGCCCCAGCATTTT
TRBJ2-7 | - | - | TRBV4-2 | CASSLGLEGDEQYF | TGTGCCAGCAGCCTAGGACTAGAGGGGGACGAGCAGTACTTC
TRBJ2-1 | TRBD1 | - | TRBV30 | CAWSGQGIYNEQFF | TGTGCCTGGAGTGGACAGGGTATTTACAATGAGCAGTTCTTC
TRBJ2-7 | TRBD1 | - | TRBV7-2 | CASSVRWTGVPTYF | TGTGCCAGCAGCGTCCGGTGGACAGGGGTTCCTACGTACTTC
TRBJ1-1 | - | - | TRBV29-1 | CSVVRNTEAFF | TGCAGCGTTGTTCGGAACACTGAAGCTTTCTTT
TRBJ2-7 | - | once | TRBV2 | CASIAGIGEQYF | TGTGCCAGCATAGCAGGAATAGGAGAGCAGTACTTC
TRBJ2-1 | - | - | TRBV5-4 | CASSLDQAGPNSYNEQFF | TGTGCCAGCAGCTTGGATCAGGCGGGACCGAACTCCTACAATGAGCAGTTCTTC
TRBJ2-7 | - | - | TRBV5-4 | CASSPYDHYEQYF | TGTGCCAGCAGCCCTTACGACCACTACGAGCAGTACTTC
TRBJ2-7 | - | - | TRBV6-5 | CASSSTARGAEQYF | TGTGCCAGCAGTTCCACGGCCCGGGGGGCCGAGCAGTACTTC
TRBJ2-5 | TRBD1 | - | TRBV9 | CASGTVLETQYF | TGTGCCAGCGGGACAGTTTTGGAGACCCAGTACTTC
TRBJ1-3 | - | - | TRBV6-5 | CASSAQGVGNTIYF | TGTGCCAGCAGCGCACAGGGTGTAGGAAACACCATATATTTT